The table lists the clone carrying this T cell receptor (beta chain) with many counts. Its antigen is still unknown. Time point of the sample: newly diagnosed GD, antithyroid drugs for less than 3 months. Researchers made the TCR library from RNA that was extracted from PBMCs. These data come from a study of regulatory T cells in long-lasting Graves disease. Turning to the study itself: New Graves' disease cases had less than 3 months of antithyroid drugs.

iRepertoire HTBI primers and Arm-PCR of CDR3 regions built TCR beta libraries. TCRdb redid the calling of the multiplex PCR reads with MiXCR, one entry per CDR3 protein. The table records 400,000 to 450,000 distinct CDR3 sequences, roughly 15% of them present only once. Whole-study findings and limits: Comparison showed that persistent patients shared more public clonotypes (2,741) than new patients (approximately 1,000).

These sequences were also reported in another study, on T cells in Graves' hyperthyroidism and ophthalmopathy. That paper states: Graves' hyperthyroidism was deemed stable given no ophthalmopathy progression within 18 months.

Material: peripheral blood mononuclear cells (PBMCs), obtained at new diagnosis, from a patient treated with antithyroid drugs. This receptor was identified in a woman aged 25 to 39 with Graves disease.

CDR3 protein: CASSHAFLAALGTRPDTQYF. For the CDR3, the DNA is TGTGCCAGCAGCCATGCCTTTCTAGCGGCATTGGGCACGCGGCCAGATACGCAGTATTTT. This chain joins TRBV3-1 and TRBJ2-3; 7 bases match TRBD2. The germline V gene encodes CDR1 LGHDT and CDR2 YNNKEL (reference sequence). The V gene end was trimmed by 3 bases and the J gene end by 4 bases; junction bases not matched to a gene: 22. The CDR3 covers 20 residues.